Listed below are T cell receptor beta chains from one sample, sequenced in a study of T-cell reconstitution after alpha-beta-depleted transplantation in children. From the PCR reads, TCRdb called clonotypes with MiXCR, one entry per CDR3 protein. The sample shows roughly 570,000 distinct CDR3 sequences, 25% to 30% of them seen only once. Sample: PBMCs, taken before TCRalphabeta/CD19-depleted stem cell transplant. The receptors stem from a boy younger than two with Wiskott-Aldrich syndrome, due to receive a stem cell transplant. Both conserved end residues are part of each CDR3. The D gene is left open where the match is weak. The size field is filled for only some rows; it gives once, few, many or a size class.

J	D	V	size	CDR3	DNA
TRBJ2-7	.	TRBV9	.	CASSVGSGQIYEQYF	TGTGCCAGCAGCGTAGGGTCAGGACAGATTTACGAGCAGTACTTC
TRBJ2-5	.	TRBV4-2	few	CASSQDMGVGETQYF	TGTGCCAGCAGCCAAGATATGGGGGTGGGGGAGACCCAGTACTTC
TRBJ2-3	.	TRBV14	few	CASSRFTLDPQYF	TGTGCCAGCAGCCGATTCACCCTGGATCCGCAGTATTTT
TRBJ1-2	.	TRBV5-8	few	CASSLGQSYGYTF	TGTGCCAGCAGCCTCGGGCAGTCTTATGGCTACACCTTC
TRBJ2-7	.	TRBV12-3/TRBV12-4	.	CASRRIAGFVEQYF	TGTGCCAGCAGGCGCATCGCGGGATTTGTTGAGCAGTACTTC
TRBJ2-1	.	TRBV5-1	.	CASSLAGAGYNEQFF	TGCGCCAGCAGCTTGGCCGGGGCGGGGTACAATGAGCAGTTCTTC
TRBJ2-1	.	TRBV9	.	CASSVALVENEQFF	TGTGCCAGCAGCGTAGCGCTAGTGGAAAATGAGCAGTTCTTC
TRBJ2-7	.	TRBV12-2	.	CASRSMGRRRTYEQYF	TGTGCAAGTCGCTCTATGGGCCGTCGAAGGACCTACGAGCAGTACTTC
TRBJ2-7	.	TRBV20-1	.	CSARPEMGGYEQYF	TGCAGTGCTAGACCCGAAATGGGGGGCTACGAGCAGTACTTC
TRBJ2-5	.	TRBV5-1	.	CASSVRARETQYF	TGCGCCAGCAGCGTGCGGGCTCGGGAGACCCAGTACTTC